This T cell receptor (beta chain) was documented in a study of blood T cell repertoires in COVID-19. Study-wide background: In each case, the material was cDNA or gDNA derived from T cells, B-cell-depleted T cells, or PBMCs.

This clone was detected once. Authors' processing steps: How many nucleated cells were present was estimated from reference gene primer amplification. The method was immunoSEQ multiplex PCR; TCRdb's version includes in-frame clones alone and lacks a portion of them. The DNA gave D and trimming, while V, J and clone size come from that table. The sample lists 290,000 or so clones, roughly 86% occurring once. V gave up 4 bases and J gave up 6 bases, with 24 bases separating them. Germline assignment: CDR1 MNHNS and CDR2 SASEGT. The CDR3 has 17 residues. The chain recombines TRBV6-1 with TRBJ1-1, with a weak D call TRBD1 (6 bases). Sequenced input: PBMCs or T cells enriched from blood (not recorded which). The source of this sequence is a young woman who had recovered from COVID-19. For the CDR3, the DNA is TGTGCCAGCAGTGCGCGGTTTATTCGGGGGGGCTCGGCTGAAGCTTTCTTT. Its protein product is CASSARFIRGGSAEAFF.